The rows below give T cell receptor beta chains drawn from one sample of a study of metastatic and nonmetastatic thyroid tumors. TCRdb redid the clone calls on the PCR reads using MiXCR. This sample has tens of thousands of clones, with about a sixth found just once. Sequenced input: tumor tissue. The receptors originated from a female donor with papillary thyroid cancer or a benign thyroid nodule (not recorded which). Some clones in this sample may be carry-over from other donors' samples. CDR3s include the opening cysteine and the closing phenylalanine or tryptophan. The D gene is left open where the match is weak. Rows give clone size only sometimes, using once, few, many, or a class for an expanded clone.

cdr3_nt: TGCGCCAGCACCCACGGTGGCGGAGGCCAAGAGACCCAGTACTTC
cdr3_aa: CASTHGGGGQETQYF
j_call: TRBJ2-5
d_call: .
v_call: TRBV5-1
clone_size: many

cdr3_nt: TGTGCCAGCAGGGAACTCTATACCCTTAATGAAAAACTGTTTTTT
cdr3_aa: CASRELYTLNEKLFF
j_call: TRBJ1-4
d_call: .
v_call: TRBV6-1
clone_size: many

cdr3_nt: TGTGCCAGCAGCCAAGATAACAGGGCGAGCGGGAGAACCGGGGAGCTGTTTTTT
cdr3_aa: CASSQDNRASGRTGELFF
j_call: TRBJ2-2
d_call: TRBD2
v_call: TRBV14
clone_size: many

cdr3_nt: TGTGCCAGCAGCCGCGGGGTCTATAGCAATCAGCCCCAGCATTTT
cdr3_aa: CASSRGVYSNQPQHF
j_call: TRBJ1-5
d_call: .
v_call: TRBV27
clone_size: medium-sized

cdr3_nt: TGTGCCAGCAGCTTAGCGCCCAAAACTAGCGGGGGTTTCAGGGAGACCCAGTACTTC
cdr3_aa: CASSLAPKTSGGFRETQYF
j_call: TRBJ2-5
d_call: TRBD2
v_call: TRBV12-3/TRBV12-4
clone_size: many

cdr3_nt: TGTGCCAGCAGTTTATTCCAGGGGGTTAACGAGCAGTACTTC
cdr3_aa: CASSLFQGVNEQYF
j_call: TRBJ2-7
d_call: TRBD1
v_call: TRBV12-3/TRBV12-4
clone_size: many

cdr3_nt: TGTGCCTGCTCTAGCGGGTCACCGTGGACCCAGTACTTC
cdr3_aa: CACSSGSPWTQYF
j_call: TRBJ2-5
d_call: TRBD2
v_call: TRBV30
clone_size: many

cdr3_nt: TGTGCCAGTAGTATTAGACGGGACAGTTGGGACAGGGGGAGTATGAACACTGAAGCTTTCTTT
cdr3_aa: CASSIRRDSWDRGSMNTEAFF
j_call: TRBJ1-1
d_call: TRBD1
v_call: TRBV11-2
clone_size: .

cdr3_nt: TGCGCCAGCAGCCAATGGGGCAGGGGAGAGATGGGACTCATTAATGAAAAACTGTTTTTT
cdr3_aa: CASSQWGRGEMGLINEKLFF
j_call: TRBJ1-4
d_call: .
v_call: TRBV4-1
clone_size: .

cdr3_nt: TGCGCCAGCAGCTATGCCTGGACAGGGTGTGGCTACACCTTC
cdr3_aa: CASSYAWTGCGYTF
j_call: TRBJ1-2
d_call: TRBD1
v_call: TRBV5-1
clone_size: .

cdr3_nt: TGCAGTGCTAGAGAAATCCCCCAGCTTCATCGGACAAAGCAGTACTTC
cdr3_aa: CSAREIPQLHRTKQYF
j_call: TRBJ2-7
d_call: .
v_call: TRBV20-1
clone_size: many

cdr3_nt: TGTGCCAGCAGCGAGGAGAGTGGGTACACAGATACGCAGTATTTT
cdr3_aa: CASSEESGYTDTQYF
j_call: TRBJ2-3
d_call: .
v_call: TRBV9
clone_size: many

cdr3_nt: TGCGCCATCAGCCTCGGCCCCGGGACAGGTTCCTACGAGCAGTACTTC
cdr3_aa: CAISLGPGTGSYEQYF
j_call: TRBJ2-7
d_call: TRBD1
v_call: TRBV5-1
clone_size: .

cdr3_nt: TGCGCCAGCAGCCCGTACCCACCGACTAGCGGGATTTACAATGAGCAGTTCTTC
cdr3_aa: CASSPYPPTSGIYNEQFF
j_call: TRBJ2-1
d_call: TRBD2
v_call: TRBV4-3
clone_size: many

cdr3_nt: TGTGCCAGCAGCCCTCACAGGGGGAACACTGAAGCTTTCTTT
cdr3_aa: CASSPHRGNTEAFF
j_call: TRBJ1-1
d_call: TRBD1
v_call: TRBV9
clone_size: many

cdr3_nt: TGTGCCAGCAGCTTAGACAGGTCGGTTTACGAGCAGTACTTC
cdr3_aa: CASSLDRSVYEQYF
j_call: TRBJ2-7
d_call: .
v_call: TRBV7-2
clone_size: .

cdr3_nt: TGTGCCAGCAGCCAAACCATAAACCAAGGGGACAGGGGGTCGAGGAACACTGAAGCTTTCTTT
cdr3_aa: CASSQTINQGDRGSRNTEAFF
j_call: TRBJ1-1
d_call: .
v_call: TRBV3-2
clone_size: many

cdr3_nt: TGTGCCAGCAGCTCTCCAACAGGGGAACCTGGAAACACCATATATTTT
cdr3_aa: CASSSPTGEPGNTIYF
j_call: TRBJ1-3
d_call: TRBD1
v_call: TRBV11-2
clone_size: .

cdr3_nt: TGTGCCAGCAGTGGACAGGGGTTCCGGGGCTACACCTTC
cdr3_aa: CASSGQGFRGYTF
j_call: TRBJ1-2
d_call: TRBD1
v_call: TRBV6-1
clone_size: many

cdr3_nt: TGTGCCAGTAGTGGGACTGCCTATCAGCCCCAGCATTTT
cdr3_aa: CASSGTAYQPQHF
j_call: TRBJ1-5
d_call: .
v_call: TRBV19
clone_size: many

cdr3_nt: TGTGCCAGCGGGGGGAGGACAGGGCGCGAGCAGTACTTC
cdr3_aa: CASGGRTGREQYF
j_call: TRBJ2-7
d_call: TRBD1
v_call: TRBV6-1
clone_size: many

cdr3_nt: TGTGCCAGCAGCGTGGACACTAGCTCTGGAAACACCATATATTTT
cdr3_aa: CASSVDTSSGNTIYF
j_call: TRBJ1-3
d_call: .
v_call: TRBV9
clone_size: many

cdr3_nt: TGTGCCAGCAGCTCTCGGACGGGGTACGAGCAGTACTTC
cdr3_aa: CASSSRTGYEQYF
j_call: TRBJ2-7
d_call: .
v_call: TRBV7-8
clone_size: many

cdr3_nt: TGCGCCAGCGGTGGGAGTTTCGGCTCCTACGAGCAGTACTTC
cdr3_aa: CASGGSFGSYEQYF
j_call: TRBJ2-7
d_call: .
v_call: TRBV5-1
clone_size: .

cdr3_nt: TGTGCCAGCAGCTTGGGGACCGAGGGGGGGCTGAGCTCATACGAGCAGTACTTC
cdr3_aa: CASSLGTEGGLSSYEQYF
j_call: TRBJ2-7
d_call: .
v_call: TRBV11-2
clone_size: once

cdr3_nt: TGTGCCAGTAGTGCCGCTCACAGGGTGGCAAACATTCAGTACTTC
cdr3_aa: CASSAAHRVANIQYF
j_call: TRBJ2-4
d_call: .
v_call: TRBV19
clone_size: .

cdr3_nt: TGTGCCAGCAGACCCGGCCGGGAAGGAGGCTACACCTTC
cdr3_aa: CASRPGREGGYTF
j_call: TRBJ1-2
d_call: .
v_call: TRBV6-4
clone_size: many

cdr3_nt: TGTGCCAGAAGTGGCACCGGGACAGGGGGCCACAACTACGAGCAGTACTTC
cdr3_aa: CARSGTGTGGHNYEQYF
j_call: TRBJ2-7
d_call: TRBD1
v_call: TRBV6-1
clone_size: .

cdr3_nt: TGCGCCAGCAGCCCTCTCCCAGCGGGCGGATTCGGTGGGGAGCTGTTTTTT
cdr3_aa: CASSPLPAGGFGGELFF
j_call: TRBJ2-2
d_call: .
v_call: TRBV5-1
clone_size: many

cdr3_nt: TGTGCCAGCAGCTCTCGGACTAGAGGGAGTGCCCCGGGTTACGAGCAGTACTTC
cdr3_aa: CASSSRTRGSAPGYEQYF
j_call: TRBJ2-7
d_call: TRBD2
v_call: TRBV11-2
clone_size: .

cdr3_nt: TGTGCCAGCAGTTCAGGACTAGCGGGAGTATGGCAGTTCTTC
cdr3_aa: CASSSGLAGVWQFF
j_call: TRBJ2-1
d_call: TRBD2
v_call: TRBV7-9
clone_size: many

cdr3_nt: TGTGCCTGGAGTCCCACTAGCGGGAGAGAGACCGGGGAGCTGTTTTTT
cdr3_aa: CAWSPTSGRETGELFF
j_call: TRBJ2-2
d_call: TRBD2
v_call: TRBV30
clone_size: many

cdr3_nt: TGTGCCATCAAAAGGAGCGACGGAAACACCATATATTTT
cdr3_aa: CAIKRSDGNTIYF
j_call: TRBJ1-3
d_call: .
v_call: TRBV10-3
clone_size: many

cdr3_nt: TGTGCCAGCAGCTTAGTCCTGGGAACAGTGGAGGCCCAGTACTTC
cdr3_aa: CASSLVLGTVEAQYF
j_call: TRBJ2-5
d_call: .
v_call: TRBV7-9
clone_size: .

cdr3_nt: TGTGCCAGCAGTAGCCGCCGGGAATTTAGCAATCAGCCCCAGCATTTT
cdr3_aa: CASSSRREFSNQPQHF
j_call: TRBJ1-5
d_call: .
v_call: TRBV28
clone_size: many

cdr3_nt: TGCAGTGTTGAGAGGCCCTGGAGGGCGGTTCCCTACGAGCAGTACTTC
cdr3_aa: CSVERPWRAVPYEQYF
j_call: TRBJ2-7
d_call: .
v_call: TRBV20-1
clone_size: .

cdr3_nt: TGTGCCTGGAGTGGACAGCTTGGAAACACCATATATTTT
cdr3_aa: CAWSGQLGNTIYF
j_call: TRBJ1-3
d_call: .
v_call: TRBV30
clone_size: once

cdr3_nt: TGTGCCTGGAGTGTAGACCTAGGTGGAGATAATGATTTCTTT
cdr3_aa: CAWSVDLGGDNDFF
j_call: TRBJ1-1
d_call: .
v_call: TRBV30
clone_size: .

cdr3_nt: TGTGCCAGCAGTCGGGCTAGAGGGATCGACTACGAGCAGTACTTC
cdr3_aa: CASSRARGIDYEQYF
j_call: TRBJ2-7
d_call: .
v_call: TRBV28
clone_size: few

cdr3_nt: TGCGCCAGCAGTCTAGAGCCACGGGTCGACTCAGATACGCAGTATTTT
cdr3_aa: CASSLEPRVDSDTQYF
j_call: TRBJ2-3
d_call: .
v_call: TRBV10-2
clone_size: many

cdr3_nt: TGTGCCAGCAGCCCGCCTAGCTCCGGGGAGCTGTTTTTT
cdr3_aa: CASSPPSSGELFF
j_call: TRBJ2-2
d_call: .
v_call: TRBV7-3
clone_size: many

cdr3_nt: TGTGCCAGCAGCTTAGGTCCGCAGCGGTATTACGAGCAGTACTTC
cdr3_aa: CASSLGPQRYYEQYF
j_call: TRBJ2-7
d_call: .
v_call: TRBV5-5
clone_size: many

cdr3_nt: TGTGCCAGCAGCTTCGGTGGTGATCGCCAGCCCCAGTATTTT
cdr3_aa: CASSFGGDRQPQYF
j_call: TRBJ2-3
d_call: .
v_call: TRBV7-9
clone_size: .

cdr3_nt: TGTGCTAGTAGTGTCACAGGGGTGAACACTGAAGCTTTCTTT
cdr3_aa: CASSVTGVNTEAFF
j_call: TRBJ1-1
d_call: TRBD1
v_call: TRBV19
clone_size: .